This T cell receptor beta chain was recorded in a study of metastatic and nonmetastatic thyroid tumors. Across the whole study: Blood and tumor or nodule tissue repertoires from malignant and benign thyroid patients were compared.

Germline V gene sequence: CDR1 MGHRA, CDR2 YSYEKL. This CDR3 spans 14 amino acids. Trimming stripped 0 bases from V and 6 bases from J, with 12 bases between. For this clone: Its specificity is not known.

Per the original data handling: The distant-metastasis classifier for papillary thyroid cancer was built from CDR3 differences across clinicopathological groups. Through MiXCR, TCRdb re-clonotyped the PCR reads. The V and J calls here are based on TCRdb, not the publication. The data show some 19,000 clones, 28% seen once. Whole-study results and caveats: According to reports, the diversity of TCR beta was significantly higher in malignant thyroid tumors than in benign nodules, and this held in both blood and tumor samples.

None of the patients had undergone any treatment ahead of thyroid surgery. The sequenced material came from tumor tissue. This receptor was obtained from a female donor with papillary thyroid cancer or a benign thyroid nodule (not recorded which). Some clones in this sample may be carry-over from other donors' samples. V gene TRBV4-1 combines with J gene TRBJ2-7, with D possibly matching TRBD2 (6 bases). The DNA of the CDR3 is TGCGCCAGCAGCCAAGATAGCAGGAGGGGCGAGCAGTACTTC. Its protein is CASSQDSRRGEQYF.